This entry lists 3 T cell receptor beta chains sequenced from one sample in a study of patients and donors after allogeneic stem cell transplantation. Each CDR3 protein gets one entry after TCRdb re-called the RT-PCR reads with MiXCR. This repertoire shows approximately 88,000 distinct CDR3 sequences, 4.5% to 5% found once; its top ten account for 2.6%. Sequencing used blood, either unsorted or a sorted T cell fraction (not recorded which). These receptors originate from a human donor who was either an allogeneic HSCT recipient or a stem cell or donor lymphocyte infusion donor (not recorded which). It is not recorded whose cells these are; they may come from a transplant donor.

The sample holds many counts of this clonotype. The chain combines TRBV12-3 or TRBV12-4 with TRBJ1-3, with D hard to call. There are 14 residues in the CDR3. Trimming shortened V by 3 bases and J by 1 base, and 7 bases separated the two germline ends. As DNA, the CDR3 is TGTGCCAGCAGTTTTTCCCCGTCTGGAAACACCATATATTTT. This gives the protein CASSFSPSGNTIYF.

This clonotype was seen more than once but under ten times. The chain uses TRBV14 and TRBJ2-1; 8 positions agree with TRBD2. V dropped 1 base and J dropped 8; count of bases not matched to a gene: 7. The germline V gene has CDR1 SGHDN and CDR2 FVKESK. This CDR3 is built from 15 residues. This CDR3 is CASSQVGLAGYEQFF. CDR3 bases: TGTGCCAGCAGCCAAGTGGGGCTAGCGGGCTATGAGCAGTTCTTC. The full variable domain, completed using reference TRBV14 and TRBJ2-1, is EAGVTQFPSHSVIEKGQTVTLRCDPISGHDNLYWYRRVMGKEIKFLLHFVKESKQDESGMPNNRFLAERTGGTYSTLKVQPAELEDSGVYFCASSQVGLAGYEQFFGPGTRLTVL.

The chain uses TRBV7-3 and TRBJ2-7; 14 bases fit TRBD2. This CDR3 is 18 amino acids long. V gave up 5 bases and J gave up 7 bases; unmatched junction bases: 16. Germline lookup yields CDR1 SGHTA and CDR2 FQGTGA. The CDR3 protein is CASSPGGLAGGSTGEQYF. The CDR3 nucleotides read TGTGCCAGCAGCCCCGGTGGACTAGCGGGGGGAAGTACGGGTGAGCAGTACTTC.